This is a list of T cell receptor beta chains from one sample in a study of T cells in Graves' hyperthyroidism and ophthalmopathy. TCRdb re-derived calls from the multiplex PCR reads in MiXCR, one entry per CDR3 protein. The table lists roughly 330,000 distinct CDR3 sequences, 15% to 20% of them singletons. The sample was blood. The receptors were gathered from a man aged 25 to 45 with Graves' hyperthyroidism. Both conserved end residues are part of each CDR3. The D gene is left open where the match is weak. Clone sizes are given selectively: once, few, many, or a class where the clone is expanded.

v_gene	abundance	d_gene	j_gene	CDR3nt	CDR3aa
TRBV7-6	few	TRBD2	TRBJ2-2	TGTGCCAGCAGCCTGGAGGTGGGGGGGGGTCCCCTCCCCGGGGAGCTGTTTTTT	CASSLEVGGGPLPGELFF
TRBV7-2	-	-	TRBJ1-2	TGTGCCAGCAGCCCGGGAGCTTCTACTAACTATGGCTACACCTTC	CASSPGASTNYGYTF
TRBV5-1	-	TRBD2	TRBJ2-1	TGCGCCAGCAGCTTGGGGGAGGGGAATGAGCAGTTCTTC	CASSLGEGNEQFF
TRBV18	many	-	TRBJ1-5	TGTGCCAGCTCTCAGGAGTATAGCAATCAGCCCCAGCATTTT	CASSQEYSNQPQHF
TRBV2	-	-	TRBJ2-5	TGTGCCAGCAGTGATACTGGGGGCGGGGAGACCCAGTACTTC	CASSDTGGGETQYF
TRBV20-1	few	TRBD1	TRBJ1-5	TGCAGTGCGGAAGGACAGGGGAGGAACAATCAGCCCCAGCATTTT	CSAEGQGRNNQPQHF
TRBV5-6	few	-	TRBJ2-2	TGTGCCAGCAGCGTTGGGACATGGGCCGGGGAGCTGTTTTTT	CASSVGTWAGELFF
TRBV20-1	-	TRBD1	TRBJ1-6	TGCAGTGCTAGATTTGACAGGGGATTTTCACCCCTCCACTTT	CSARFDRGFSPLHF
TRBV10-3	few	-	TRBJ1-6	TGTGCCATCAGTGAGTCGGTCGTCAGGGACAATTCACCCCTCCACTTT	CAISESVVRDNSPLHF
TRBV5-1	few	TRBD2	TRBJ2-1	TGCGCCAGCACCCTCCTTAGCGGGAGATCCAATGAGCAGTTCTTC	CASTLLSGRSNEQFF
TRBV29-1	many	TRBD2	TRBJ2-1	TGCAGTAGTGGGGGGAGGGGTGAGCAGTTCTTC	CSSGGRGEQFF
TRBV27	many	-	TRBJ1-2	TGTGCCAGCAGTCCCCGGAGGAGGCGTAGTATTAACTATGGCTACACCTTC	CASSPRRRRSINYGYTF
TRBV7-3	many	TRBD2	TRBJ2-5	TGTGCCAGCAGCGTGGGACTAGCGGGGGCTGGAGAGACCCAGTACTTC	CASSVGLAGAGETQYF
TRBV12-3/TRBV12-4	many	-	TRBJ2-1	TGTGCCAGCAGTCACAAGAGCTCCTACAATGAGCAGTTCTTC	CASSHKSSYNEQFF
TRBV9	few	TRBD2	TRBJ2-2	TGTGCCAGCAGCGTTGGACTAGTCTCGACCGGGGAGCTGTTTTTT	CASSVGLVSTGELFF
TRBV27	-	TRBD1	TRBJ1-6	TGTGCCAGCCGGGACAGGAATAATTCACCCCTCCACTTT	CASRDRNNSPLHF
TRBV7-3	many	-	TRBJ2-5	TGTGCCAGCAGCTTAATGGGCTCGCCACAAGAGACCCAGTACTTC	CASSLMGSPQETQYF
TRBV27	-	TRBD1	TRBJ1-6	TGTGCCAGCAGCTTTACAGGGGGAACGTTAGGTTCACCCCTCCACTTT	CASSFTGGTLGSPLHF
TRBV29-1	many	-	TRBJ1-1	TGCAGCGGCCCTGGGACTGAAGCTTTCTTT	CSGPGTEAFF
TRBV12-3/TRBV12-4	-	-	TRBJ2-2	TGTGCCAGCAGTTTAGACAGGGACACCGGGGAGCTGTTTTTT	CASSLDRDTGELFF
TRBV20-1	-	-	TRBJ1-4	TGCAGTGCTAGCGGATACGCTAATGAAAAACTGTTTTTT	CSASGYANEKLFF
TRBV12-3/TRBV12-4	few	-	TRBJ2-3	TGTGCCAGCAGCCAGTTGAGTACGCAGTATTTT	CASSQLSTQYF
TRBV5-1	few	-	TRBJ2-5	TGCGCCAGCAGCTTGGGCGCCAGCCAAGAGACCCAGTACTTC	CASSLGASQETQYF
TRBV24-1	-	TRBD2	TRBJ2-1	TGTGCCACCAGTCAAGGACTAGTGGGCAATGAGCAGTTCTTC	CATSQGLVGNEQFF
TRBV6-1	-	-	TRBJ2-7	TGTGCCAGCAGTGCCGGTGGTGGGCCGGCATACGAGCAGTACTTC	CASSAGGGPAYEQYF
TRBV29-1	-	-	TRBJ1-2	TGCGGCGTTGTAATTGGGGCTAACTATGGCTACACCTTC	CGVVIGANYGYTF
TRBV18	-	-	TRBJ2-1	TGTGCCAGCTCGCCCCTCGCACGGGAAAGCTCCTACAATGAGCAGTTCTTC	CASSPLARESSYNEQFF
TRBV20-1	many	-	TRBJ2-7	TGCAGTGCTAGAGAGAGCACCAGGGATTACGAGCAGTACTTC	CSARESTRDYEQYF
TRBV20-1	many	TRBD1	TRBJ2-7	TGCAGTGCTAGAGACTTAGAGGACAGGGGCTCCTACGAGCAGTACTTC	CSARDLEDRGSYEQYF
TRBV6-1	many	-	TRBJ1-5	TGTGCCAGCAGCCAGATAGGAAATCAGCCCCAGCATTTT	CASSQIGNQPQHF
TRBV3-1	many	-	TRBJ2-1	TGTGCCAGCAGCCAATACCCTAGCCGTTACAATGAGCAGTTCTTC	CASSQYPSRYNEQFF
TRBV12-3/TRBV12-4	few	-	TRBJ2-7	TGTGCCAGCAGTCCCCGGACCTCGGGGCTTCTGGCCTACGAGCAGTACTTC	CASSPRTSGLLAYEQYF
TRBV12-3/TRBV12-4	few	-	TRBJ2-1	TGTGCCAGCAGTGGTCTAGCGCTCAATGAGCAGTTCTTC	CASSGLALNEQFF
TRBV7-6	-	-	TRBJ2-2	TGTGCCAGCAGCGTCCCTTTAGGTAACGGTCCCGGGGAGCTGTTTTTT	CASSVPLGNGPGELFF
TRBV6-1	few	-	TRBJ2-7	TGTGCCAGCAGTGAAGACAGGGCTGGCCCCTACGAGCAGTACTTC	CASSEDRAGPYEQYF
TRBV6-9	few	-	TRBJ2-2	TGTGCCAGCAGTTATAGGCGGGAAGGGACCGGGGAGCTGTTTTTT	CASSYRREGTGELFF
TRBV20-1	-	TRBD2	TRBJ2-4	TGCAGTGCCTTGTCCCGGGGGGGGAGAGCCAAAAACATTCAGTACTTC	CSALSRGGRAKNIQYF
TRBV9	-	TRBD2	TRBJ2-1	TGTGCCAGCAGCACCCCGGGACTAAACAATGAGCAGTTCTTC	CASSTPGLNNEQFF
TRBV3-2	many	-	TRBJ2-1	TGTGCCAGCAGCCAAGGGGACCCTGTACTAGCGGTTTCCTGGAGCTCCTACAATGAGCAGTTCTTC	CASSQGDPVLAVSWSSYNEQFF
TRBV24-1	many	TRBD2	TRBJ2-1	TGTGCCACCAGCCCTCCGGGACTAGATTACAATGAGCAGTTCTTC	CATSPPGLDYNEQFF
TRBV12-3/TRBV12-4	few	-	TRBJ1-6	TGTGCCAGCAGTTTAGGAGTCTACAGTTATAATTCACCCCTCCACTTT	CASSLGVYSYNSPLHF
TRBV10-3	many	-	TRBJ1-1	TGTGCCATCAGTTCGAACACTGAAGCTTTCTTT	CAISSNTEAFF
TRBV30	medium-sized	TRBD1	TRBJ1-2	TGTGCCTGGAGGACAGGGTTGTTTGGCTACACCTTC	CAWRTGLFGYTF
TRBV19	few	-	TRBJ2-1	TGTGCCAGTAGTAAGGGACCAGCTAGGGGCAATGAGCAGTTCTTC	CASSKGPARGNEQFF
TRBV5-6	few	-	TRBJ2-6	TGTGCCAGCAGCTTGTTGGGGGAGAGGGACTCTGGGGCCAACGTCCTGACTTTC	CASSLLGERDSGANVLTF
TRBV10-3	few	-	TRBJ1-2	TGTGCCATCAGTGATGGCAGGGGCTATGGCTACACCTTC	CAISDGRGYGYTF